These T cell receptor beta chains were read from a single sample in a study of OX40 agonist ivuxolimab in advanced cancers. The repertoire was sequenced with immunoSEQ multiplex PCR; TCRdb's copy has only in-frame clones and lacks some. Of around 21,000 clones listed, roughly 80% are singletons. The sequenced sample was CD4+ or CD8+ T cells sorted from blood, obtained in a trial of the OX40 agonist ivuxolimab. The receptors shown here come from an adult with an advanced solid tumor such as melanoma, head and neck, liver or kidney cancer. Each CDR3 is given with its conserved first and last residue. D genes are given only for firm matches. For some rows the clone size is stated as once, few or many, or as a class when expanded; others skip it.

TRBJ2-7 . . TRBV28 TGTGCCAGCAGCCAAGATGGGGCGGAGCAGTACTTC CASSQDGAEQYF
TRBJ2-4 TRBD2 once TRBV13 TGTGCCAGCAGCCGAGAGGGGTCGCGGGAGGACGGAGCCAAAAACATTCAGTACTTC CASSREGSREDGAKNIQYF
TRBJ2-1 . . TRBV27 TGTGCCAGCAGTTGGGGCAATGAGCAGTTCTTC CASSWGNEQFF
TRBJ2-7 . . TRBV14 TGTGCCAGCAGCCCTCCCCTAGGGGGAAACGAGCAGTACTTC CASSPPLGGNEQYF
TRBJ2-1 . . TRBV9 TGTGCCAGCAGTCGGGAGATGGTTAGGAATGAGCAGTTCTTC CASSREMVRNEQFF
TRBJ2-1 . . TRBV7-3 TGTGCCAGCAGCCAGAATGCGGGGACTCTAAGCTCCTACAATGAGCAGTTCTTC CASSQNAGTLSSYNEQFF
TRBJ1-4 . once TRBV2 TGTGCCAGCATACAGACCCACGGTGATAATGAAAAACTGTTTTTT CASIQTHGDNEKLFF
TRBJ2-1 TRBD2 . TRBV5-4 TGTGCCAGCAGCCTTGAGGGGGTAGCGGGACTCCAGGAGCAGTTCTTC CASSLEGVAGLQEQFF
TRBJ2-7 . . TRBV4-2 TGTGCCAGCAGCCGAAGACAGGAGGGCTACGAGCAGTACTTC CASSRRQEGYEQYF
TRBJ1-1 . . TRBV19 TGTGCCAGTAGTATCTGGACAGTGAACACTGAAGCTTTCTTT CASSIWTVNTEAFF
TRBJ1-1 TRBD1 . TRBV30 TGTGCCTGGAGTGGGGACAGGAACACTGAAGCTTTCTTT CAWSGDRNTEAFF
TRBJ1-5 TRBD1 few TRBV27 TGTGCCAGCAGTTTATCGGCAGGGGGTTCAACTCAGCCCCAGCATTTT CASSLSAGGSTQPQHF
TRBJ1-1 . . TRBV7-9 TGTGCCAGCAGCTTTCTAGGGGGCACTGAAGCTTTCTTT CASSFLGGTEAFF
TRBJ2-1 . . TRBV19 TGTGCCAGTAGTACCATTAGGGGTCGGTCCTACAATGAGCAGTTCTTC CASSTIRGRSYNEQFF
TRBJ2-3 . . TRBV9 TGTGCCAGCACCATTCAGTCGGGGGGCACAGATACGCAGTATTTT CASTIQSGGTDTQYF
TRBJ2-2 . . TRBV7-2 TGTGCCAGCGAGGGGGGTTGGGGCACCGGGGAGCTGTTTTTT CASEGGWGTGELFF
TRBJ2-1 . . TRBV9 TGTGCCAGCAGCCCCCCGGGCGGGAAATTTCGTAATGAGCAGTTCTTC CASSPPGGKFRNEQFF
TRBJ1-2 TRBD1 few TRBV5-6 TGTGCCAGCAATCCCAGGGGGACAGATACTTACTATGGCTACACCTTC CASNPRGTDTYYGYTF
TRBJ2-1 . . TRBV7-9 TGTGCCAGCAGCTTAGCATTCTCGGCGGACAATGAGCAGTTCTTC CASSLAFSADNEQFF
TRBJ1-3 . few TRBV9 TGTGCCAGCGGGGGCGGGGACACCATATATTTT CASGGGDTIYF
TRBJ2-7 . . TRBV30 TGTGCCTGGAGATTTGTGAGCTCCTACGAGCAGTACTTC CAWRFVSSYEQYF
TRBJ2-7 . . TRBV7-2 TGTGCCAGCAGCTCCTGGACAGCGGACGAGCAGTACTTC CASSSWTADEQYF
TRBJ2-1 . once TRBV27 TGTGCCAGCACTTCCGGAAGTGGATACAATGAGCAGTTCTTC CASTSGSGYNEQFF
TRBJ1-1 . . TRBV5-4 TGTGCCAGCAGCTTAGATGGAGGGAACACTGAAGCTTTCTTT CASSLDGGNTEAFF
TRBJ1-2 . . TRBV5-4 TGTGCCAGCAGCTACGGACCAGGAGATAACTATGGCTACACCTTC CASSYGPGDNYGYTF
TRBJ2-5 . . TRBV6-5 TGTGCCAGCAGTTACGATCCTTACGGTGAGACCCAGTACTTC CASSYDPYGETQYF
TRBJ2-7 . . TRBV28 TGTGCCAGCAGTTGGCGTGAAAGCAGCAACGAGCAGTACTTC CASSWRESSNEQYF
TRBJ2-1 TRBD1 . TRBV7-2 TGTGCCAGCAGGTTGACAGGGGGCTCCTACAATGAGCAGTTCTTC CASRLTGGSYNEQFF